The next 4 T cell receptor beta chains were all read from a single sample in a study of OX40 agonist ivuxolimab in advanced cancers. Sequencing used immunoSEQ multiplex PCR; TCRdb keeps in-frame clones, though not all of them. This sample yields tens of thousands of clones, of which approximately 92% are seen a single time; approximately 14% belongs to the top ten. The input for sequencing was CD4+ or CD8+ T cells sorted from blood, taken in a trial of the OX40 agonist ivuxolimab. The receptors come from an adult with an advanced solid tumor such as melanoma, head and neck, liver or kidney cancer.

The CDR3 nucleotides read TGTGCCAGCAGTCCATTCAACTTCCGGGACAGGTACACAGATACGCAGTATTTT. This gives the protein CASSPFNFRDRYTDTQYF. V gene TRBV28 combines with J gene TRBJ2-3; 8 nucleotides line up with TRBD1. Trimming at V came to 5 bases and at J to 2 bases, leaving 15 bases not matched to a gene. This CDR3 contains 18 residues. Germline CDR1 is MDHEN and CDR2 is SYDVKM.

This rearrangement joins TRBV5-1 to TRBJ2-7, with a possible D match to TRBD1 (6 bases). CDR1 SGHRS and CDR2 YFSETQ come from the germline V gene. Trimming removed 4 bases at V and 4 bases at J, with 15 bases between. The CDR3 loop spans 14 amino acids. The CDR3 reads CASSVRDTTYEQYF. For the CDR3, the DNA is TGCGCCAGCAGCGTCCGGGACACAACTTACGAGCAGTACTTC.

This chain uses TRBV18 with TRBJ2-3; D unclear. Trimming removed 3 bases at V and 6 bases at J, with 4 bases between. This CDR3 is built from 11 residues. Germline V gives CDR1 KGHSH, CDR2 LQKENI. Here the CDR3 reads CASSPGDTQYF. As DNA, the CDR3 is TGTGCCAGCTCACCGGGGGATACGCAGTATTTT.

V and J are TRBV13 and TRBJ2-3; TRBD2 aligns across 15 bases. The CDR3 loop spans 18 amino acids. V was clipped by 3 bases and J by 1 base; unmatched bases: 5. From germline, CDR1 is PRHDT and CDR2 FYEKMQ (reference sequence). The CDR3 here is CASSFGLAGGRRTDTQYF. As DNA, the CDR3 is TGTGCCAGCAGCTTCGGACTAGCGGGGGGGCGCCGCACAGATACGCAGTATTTT.